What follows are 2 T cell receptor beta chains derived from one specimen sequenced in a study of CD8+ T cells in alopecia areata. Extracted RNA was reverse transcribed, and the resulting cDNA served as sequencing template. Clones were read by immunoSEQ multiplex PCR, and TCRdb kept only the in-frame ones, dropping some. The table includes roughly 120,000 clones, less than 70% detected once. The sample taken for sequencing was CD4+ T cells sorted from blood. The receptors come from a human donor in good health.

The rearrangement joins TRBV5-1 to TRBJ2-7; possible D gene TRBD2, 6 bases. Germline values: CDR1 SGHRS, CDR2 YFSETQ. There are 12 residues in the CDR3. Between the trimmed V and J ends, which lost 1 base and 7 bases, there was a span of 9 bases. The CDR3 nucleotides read TGCGCCAGCAGCTTGCCCGCGGGAGAGCAGTACTTC. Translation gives CASSLPAGEQYF.

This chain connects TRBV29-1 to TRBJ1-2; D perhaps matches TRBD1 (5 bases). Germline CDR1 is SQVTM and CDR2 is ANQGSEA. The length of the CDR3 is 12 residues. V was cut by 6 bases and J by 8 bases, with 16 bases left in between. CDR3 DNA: TGCAGCGTGGAGGGGAGTGCCGTGGGCTACACCTTC. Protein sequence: CSVEGSAVGYTF.